The T cell receptor beta chain under discussion was sequenced for a study of cytomegalovirus exposure and HLA in healthy donors. The study ran its PCR with 60 Vbeta and 13 Jbeta primers. Generated by immunoSEQ multiplex PCR, the TCRdb table keeps only in-frame clones and is missing some. The sample lists approximately 150,000 clones; approximately 84% were seen once. The sample consisted of PBMCs. The sequence was collected from a woman between 40 and 50 years old in good health and CMV-seropositive.

The CDR3 protein is CASSLTTARGTEAFF. CDR3 DNA sequence: TGCGCCAGCAGCTTGACGACTGCGAGGGGGACTGAAGCTTTCTTT. This sequence joins TRBV5-1 and TRBJ1-1; tentatively, D is TRBD1 (6 bases). With 1 base removed from V and 5 bases from J, the gap between germline ends came to 15 bases. The germline V gene encodes CDR1 SGHRS and CDR2 YFSETQ. This CDR3 is 15 amino acids long.